The entry below describes one T cell receptor beta chain. Its antigen remains unidentified. Produced via immunoSEQ multiplex PCR; TCRdb's table is partial and in-frame only. The sample yields some 2,500,000 clones, 80% to 95% seen once. The data were taken from a study of shared clonotypes between healthy human individuals. Overall study: In total, the donors were a couple of women and a few men aged 18 to 49. Study-wide findings and caveats: The authors sampled blood alone, and tissue repertoires likely differ.

Per germline, CDR1 SGHRS and CDR2 YFSETQ. Trimming stripped 3 bases from V and 7 bases from J, with 14 bases between. The CDR3 covers 13 residues. Naive CD45RA+ and memory CD45RA-negative subsets were split from CD4+ cells. The rearrangement joins TRBV5-1 to TRBJ2-7; D possibly matches TRBD1 or TRBD2 (5 bases each). The sequenced sample consisted of naive CD4+ T cells from PBMCs. Stated subset: CD45RA+ positively selected. The clonotype comes from a man younger than 35 in good health. Some clones in this sample may be carry-over from other donors' samples. CDR3 protein: CASSSGTLTEQYF. In DNA, the CDR3 is TGCGCCAGCAGCTCCGGGACCCTCACGGAGCAGTACTTC.